This T cell receptor beta chain was obtained from a study of cytomegalovirus exposure and HLA in healthy donors. The overall study: A prior study identified 117 million unique TCR beta sequences from 200 million or so T cells.

Concerning this clone itself: As yet, its antigen is unknown.

Germline V gives CDR1 LNHNV, CDR2 YYDKDF (reference sequence). Trimming removed 2 bases from V and 0 bases from J, with 11 bases in between. The CDR3 has 17 residues. A multiplex PCR was run with 60 Vbeta primers and 13 Jbeta primers. Sequenced by immunoSEQ multiplex PCR; TCRdb stores in-frame clones only, minus some. The sample comprises 250,000 to 350,000 clones, around 86% of which are singletons, and roughly 4% rests with the top ten. Study-wide results and limits: Excluded were some V segments that proved indistinguishable, including TRBV6-2 and TRBV6-3.

When sampled, the donors appeared nominally healthy, though they likely had unrecorded immune exposures. The material sequenced was PBMCs. The sequence was collected from a middle-aged man in good health and CMV-seropositive. The rearrangement links TRBV15 to TRBJ2-6, with D maybe TRBD1 (5 bases). The CDR3 DNA reads TGTGCCACCAGCAGACCTACAGGCAGCTCTGGGGCCAACGTCCTGACTTTC. Amino acids: CATSRPTGSSGANVLTF. Based on the CDR3 plus reference TRBV15 and TRBJ2-6, the full variable domain is DAMVIQNPRYQVTQFGKPVTLSCSQTLNHNVMYWYQQKSSQAPKLLFHYYDKDFNNEADTPDNFQSRRPNTSFCFLDIRSPGLGDTAMYLCATSRPTGSSGANVLTFGAGSRLTVL.